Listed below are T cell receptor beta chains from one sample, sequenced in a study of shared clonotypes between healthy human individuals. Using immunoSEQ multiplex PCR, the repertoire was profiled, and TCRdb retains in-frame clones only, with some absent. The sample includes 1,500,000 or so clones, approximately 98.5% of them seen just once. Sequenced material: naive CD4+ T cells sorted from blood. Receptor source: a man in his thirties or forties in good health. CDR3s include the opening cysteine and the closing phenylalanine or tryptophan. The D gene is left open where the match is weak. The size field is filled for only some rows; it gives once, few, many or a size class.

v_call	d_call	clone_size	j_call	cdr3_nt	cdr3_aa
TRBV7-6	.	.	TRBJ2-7	TGTGCCAGCAGCCTTACAAGGGCTGGGGGCTCCTACGAGCAGTACTTC	CASSLTRAGGSYEQYF
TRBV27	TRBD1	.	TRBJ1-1	TGTGCCAGCAGTCCACGCCCCGACAGGGGGCGAGGGAAAAACACTGAAGCTTTCTTT	CASSPRPDRGRGKNTEAFF
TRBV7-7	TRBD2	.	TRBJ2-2	TGTGCTAGCAGCTTGGGACTAGCGGGGTTCGCGAACACCGGGGAGCTGTTTTTT	CASSLGLAGFANTGELFF
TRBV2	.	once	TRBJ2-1	TGTGCCAGCAGTCCTCAGGGGCTTGACTACAATGAGCAGTTCTTC	CASSPQGLDYNEQFF
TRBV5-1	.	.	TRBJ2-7	TGCGCCAGCAGCTTCCGGGACTTAACCTACGAGCAGTACTTC	CASSFRDLTYEQYF
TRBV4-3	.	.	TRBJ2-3	TGCGCCAGCAGCCAAGATTACAGGGCGGGAGATACGCAGTATTTT	CASSQDYRAGDTQYF
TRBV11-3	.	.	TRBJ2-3	TGTGCCAGCAGCCTGCCAGACTCCACGCAGTATTTT	CASSLPDSTQYF
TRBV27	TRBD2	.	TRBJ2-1	TGTGCCAGCAGGAGACTAGCGACCAATGAGCAGTTCTTC	CASRRLATNEQFF
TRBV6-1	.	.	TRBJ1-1	TGTGCCAGCAGGGGTGGCAGCACTGAAGCTTTCTTT	CASRGGSTEAFF
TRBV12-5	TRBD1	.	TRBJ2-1	TGTGCTAGTGGTCACGGACAGGGGGAGAGTAGTGAGCAGTTCTTC	CASGHGQGESSEQFF
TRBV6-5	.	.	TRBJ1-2	TGTGCCAGCAGTTACAATCGCCATAACGGCTACACCTTC	CASSYNRHNGYTF
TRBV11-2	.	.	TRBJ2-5	TGTGCCAGCAGCTTAGGGGGGAGGTTTAGTCAAGAGACCCAGTACTTC	CASSLGGRFSQETQYF
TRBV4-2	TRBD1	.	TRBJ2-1	TGTGCCAGCAGCCAAGTGGGACAGGCTCCTGAGCAGTTCTTC	CASSQVGQAPEQFF
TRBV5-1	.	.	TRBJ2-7	TGCGCCAGCAGCTCTGGCCGGGGGGAGCAGTACTTC	CASSSGRGEQYF
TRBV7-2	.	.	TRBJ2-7	TGTGCCAGCACCTTCGGACTGATCTACGAGCAGTACTTC	CASTFGLIYEQYF
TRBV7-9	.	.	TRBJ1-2	TGTGCCAGCAGCAACATCAGAATCCGGGAAAGAGAAACTTATGGCTACACCTTC	CASSNIRIRERETYGYTF